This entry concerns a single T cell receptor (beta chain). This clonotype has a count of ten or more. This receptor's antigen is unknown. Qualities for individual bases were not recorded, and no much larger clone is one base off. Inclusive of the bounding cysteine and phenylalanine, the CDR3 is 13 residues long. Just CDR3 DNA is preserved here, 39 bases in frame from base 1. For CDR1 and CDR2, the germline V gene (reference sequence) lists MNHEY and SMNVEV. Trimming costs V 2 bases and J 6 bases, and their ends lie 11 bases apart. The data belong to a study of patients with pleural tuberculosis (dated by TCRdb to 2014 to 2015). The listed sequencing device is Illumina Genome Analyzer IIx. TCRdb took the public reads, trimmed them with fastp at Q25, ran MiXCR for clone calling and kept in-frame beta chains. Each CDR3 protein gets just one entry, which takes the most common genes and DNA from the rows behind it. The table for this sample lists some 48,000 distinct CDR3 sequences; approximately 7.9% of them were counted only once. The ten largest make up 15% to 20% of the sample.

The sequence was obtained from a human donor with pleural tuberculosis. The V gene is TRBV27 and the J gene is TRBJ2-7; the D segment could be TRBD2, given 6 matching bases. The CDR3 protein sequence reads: CASSLGRGSEQYF. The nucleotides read TGTGCCAGCAGTTTAGGTCGGGGGAGCGAGCAGTACTTC.